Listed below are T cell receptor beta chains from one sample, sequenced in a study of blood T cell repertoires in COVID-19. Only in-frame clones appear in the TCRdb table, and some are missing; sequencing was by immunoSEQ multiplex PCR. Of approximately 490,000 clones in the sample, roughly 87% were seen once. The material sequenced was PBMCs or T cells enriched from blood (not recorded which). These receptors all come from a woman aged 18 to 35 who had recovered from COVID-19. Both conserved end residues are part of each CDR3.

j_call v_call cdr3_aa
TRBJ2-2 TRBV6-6 CASRPGQDTGELFF
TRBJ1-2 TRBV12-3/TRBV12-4 CASSFLGLDGYTF
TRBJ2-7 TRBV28 CASTPATRDEQYF
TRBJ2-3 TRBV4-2 CASSQQLGTSGGTDTQYF
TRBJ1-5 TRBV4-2 CASSQSPGSNQPQHF
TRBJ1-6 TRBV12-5 CASGLKVYGTVNSPLHF
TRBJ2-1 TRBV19 CASSIGGATYNEQFF
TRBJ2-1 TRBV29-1 CSVEWSGQQRDEQFF
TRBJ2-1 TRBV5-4 CASSWGLNTGGRDNEQFF
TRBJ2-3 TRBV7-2 CASSLGATDTQYF
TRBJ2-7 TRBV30 CACRGGPYEQYF
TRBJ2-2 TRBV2 CASSTRTGLDTGELFF
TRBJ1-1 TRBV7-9 CASSKQVNTEAFF
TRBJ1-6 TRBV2 CASSDSLGGRSPLHF
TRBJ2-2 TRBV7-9 CASSLGGGGAGELFF
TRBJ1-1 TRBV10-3 CAISGKGGGEAFF
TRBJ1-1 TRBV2 CASSGPQQGSNTEAFF
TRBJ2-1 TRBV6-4 CASSEKGGEDEQFF
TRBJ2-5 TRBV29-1 CSVVKGRGGTQYF
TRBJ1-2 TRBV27 CASSAFPQDYGYTF
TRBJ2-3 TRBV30 CAWSTTGSPLDTQYF
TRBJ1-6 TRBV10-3 CAIRGQSYSPLHF
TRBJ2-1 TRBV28 CASSTGGGEQFF
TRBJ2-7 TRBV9 CASSPTGTGGYEQYF
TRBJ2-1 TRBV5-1 CASSLVPSYNEQFF
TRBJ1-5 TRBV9 CASSSGRDSNQPQHF
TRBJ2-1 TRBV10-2 CASSEGGGDAWEQFF
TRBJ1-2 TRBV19 CASSTRQGDGYTF
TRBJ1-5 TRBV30 CAWRGQGGNQPQHF
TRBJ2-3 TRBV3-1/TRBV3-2 CASSQRGDTQYF
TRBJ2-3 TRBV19 CASSIGTDTQYF
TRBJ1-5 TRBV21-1 CASSKRDRTITSNQPQHF
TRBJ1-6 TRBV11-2 CASTKGDRVHSPLHF
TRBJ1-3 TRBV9 CASSQGGSSGNTIYF
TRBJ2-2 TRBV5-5 CASSLEGTGELFF
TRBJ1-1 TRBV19 CASSIRGPNTEAFF
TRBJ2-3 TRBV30 CAWSGGQGAGDTQYF
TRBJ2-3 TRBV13 CASSLSQGRTDTQYF
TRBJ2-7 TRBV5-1 CASSPRTGFSSYEQYF
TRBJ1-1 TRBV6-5 CASAGLTGFNTEAFF
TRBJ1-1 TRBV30 CAWSRGRTEAFF
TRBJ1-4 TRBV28 CASSPVWPGGGKLFF
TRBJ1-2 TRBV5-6 CASSPLISDSFYTF
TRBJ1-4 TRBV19 CASSKGGAEKNNEKLFF
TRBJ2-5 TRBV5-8 CASSLAAVQETQYF
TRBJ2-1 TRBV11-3 CASSPRVAGMNEQFF
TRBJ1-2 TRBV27 CASGQWGGLRANYGYTF
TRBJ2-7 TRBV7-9 CASSSILGFGSGEQYF
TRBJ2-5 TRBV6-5 CASKGGRKETQYF
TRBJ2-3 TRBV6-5 CASSPLSSPTDTQYF
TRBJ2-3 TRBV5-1 CASSLRWASGGRTDTQYF
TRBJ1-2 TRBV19 CASNGRVYTYGYTF
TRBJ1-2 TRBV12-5 CASGLALGTGYGYTF
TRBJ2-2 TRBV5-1 CASSSGQGGWTGELFF
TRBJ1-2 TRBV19 CASSFSGTGGAYYGYTF
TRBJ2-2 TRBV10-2 CASSGLGQTNTGELFF